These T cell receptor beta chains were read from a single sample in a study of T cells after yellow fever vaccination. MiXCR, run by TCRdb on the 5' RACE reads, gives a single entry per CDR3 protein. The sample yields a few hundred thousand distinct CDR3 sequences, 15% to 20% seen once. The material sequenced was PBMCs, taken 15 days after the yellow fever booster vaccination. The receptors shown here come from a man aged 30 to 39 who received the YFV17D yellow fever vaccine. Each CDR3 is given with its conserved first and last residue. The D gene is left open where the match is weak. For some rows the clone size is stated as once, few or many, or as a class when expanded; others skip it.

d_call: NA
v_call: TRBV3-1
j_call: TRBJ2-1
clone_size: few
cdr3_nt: TGTGCCAGCAGCCGCACCGGTGAGCAGTTCTTC
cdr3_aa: CASSRTGEQFF

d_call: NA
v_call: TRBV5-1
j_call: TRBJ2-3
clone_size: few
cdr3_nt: TGCGCCAGCACCCCTTACGGGACCACAGATACGCAGTATTTT
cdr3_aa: CASTPYGTTDTQYF

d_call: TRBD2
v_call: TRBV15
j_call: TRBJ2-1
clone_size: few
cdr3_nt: TGTGCCACCAGCAGAATTAGCGGGCCCTTCTACAATGAGCAGTTCTTC
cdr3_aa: CATSRISGPFYNEQFF

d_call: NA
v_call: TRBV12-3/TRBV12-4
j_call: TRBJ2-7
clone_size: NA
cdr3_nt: TGTGCCAGCAGTTCATCCGGGACTGGTTTCGGAGAGCAGTACTTC
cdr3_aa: CASSSSGTGFGEQYF

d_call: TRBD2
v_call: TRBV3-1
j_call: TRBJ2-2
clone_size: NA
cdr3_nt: TGTGCCAGCAGCATAGCGGGAGCGGGCGGGGAGCTGTTTTTT
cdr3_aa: CASSIAGAGGELFF

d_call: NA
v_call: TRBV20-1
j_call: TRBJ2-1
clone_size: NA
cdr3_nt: TGCAGTGCTAGCACGGGATTCGCCTACAATGAGCAGTTCTTC
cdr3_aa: CSASTGFAYNEQFF

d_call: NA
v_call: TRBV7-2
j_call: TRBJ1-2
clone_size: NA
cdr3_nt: TGTGCCAGCAGCTTACGAAACTATGGCTACACCTTC
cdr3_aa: CASSLRNYGYTF

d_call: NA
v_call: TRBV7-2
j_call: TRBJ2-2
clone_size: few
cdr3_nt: TGTGCCAGCAGTCAGACGGAACAAATCGGGGAGCTGTTTTTT
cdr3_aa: CASSQTEQIGELFF

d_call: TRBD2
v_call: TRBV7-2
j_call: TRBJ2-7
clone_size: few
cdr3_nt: TGTGCCAGCAGCCTTAGCGGGAGCTATGACGAGCAGTACTTC
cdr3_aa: CASSLSGSYDEQYF

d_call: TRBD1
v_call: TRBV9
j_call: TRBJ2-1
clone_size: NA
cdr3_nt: TGTGCCAGCAGCGTAGGGACAGGTATTTATGAGCAGTTCTTC
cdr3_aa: CASSVGTGIYEQFF